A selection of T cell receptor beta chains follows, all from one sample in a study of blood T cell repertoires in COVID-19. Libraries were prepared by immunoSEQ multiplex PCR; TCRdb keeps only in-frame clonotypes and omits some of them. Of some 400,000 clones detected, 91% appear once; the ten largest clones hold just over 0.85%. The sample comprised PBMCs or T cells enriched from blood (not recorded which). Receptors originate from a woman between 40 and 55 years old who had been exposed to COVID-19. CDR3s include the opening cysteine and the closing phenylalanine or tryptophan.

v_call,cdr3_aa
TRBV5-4,CASSLKGAPYNEQFF
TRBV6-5,CASRSTGGNQPQHF
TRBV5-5,CASSFMTGGSPLHF
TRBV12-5,CASGPTGTVNEKLFF
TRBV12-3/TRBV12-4,CASNLHYSYEQYF
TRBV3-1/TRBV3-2,CASSQLKFQDRYGYTF
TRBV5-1,CASTVTPPGNYGYTF
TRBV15,CATRRGFGGGSTDTQYF
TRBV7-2,CASSLGTGGLYEQYF
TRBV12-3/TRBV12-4,CASSLQGSYEQYF
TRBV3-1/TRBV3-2,CASSQFVAQGQEQYF
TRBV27,CASGQLQGESTEAFF
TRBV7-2,CASSSPITTANTEAFF
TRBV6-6,CASSLQGAWDTGELFF
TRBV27,CASSLSTGNQPQHF
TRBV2,CASSEERGDSYEQYF
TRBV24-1,CATSPGQLYGYTF
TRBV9,CASSPGLAGAWDTGELFF
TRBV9,CASSVGTEFLYEQYF
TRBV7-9,CASSLPRGSETQYF
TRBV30,CAWSGQGAVEKLFF
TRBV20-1,CRGGPNTEAFF
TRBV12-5,CASGLDRMNTEAFF
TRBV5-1,CASSSGSGGPDTQYF
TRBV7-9,CASGRGSGGSSYNSPLHF
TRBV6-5,CASTLDSSYEQYF
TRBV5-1,CASSLASSGTNNEQFF
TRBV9,CASSPRTGEPYEQYF
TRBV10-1,CAIRGSGSYNSPLHF
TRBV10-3,CAISESKGQGGNQPQHF
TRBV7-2,CASSHGQGLRYGYTF
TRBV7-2,CASSVGGISEKLFF
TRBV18,CASSPPGLAGGNEQFF
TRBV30,CAWRVGGGNTIYF
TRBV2,CASSESRGERETQYF
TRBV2,CASNFLEEGTEAFF
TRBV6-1,CASSEPGQGTNTEAFF
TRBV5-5,CASSLAGQNYGYTF
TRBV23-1,CASRGVPGTSGREVVDEQYF
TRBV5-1,CASSLRQGEGTEAFF